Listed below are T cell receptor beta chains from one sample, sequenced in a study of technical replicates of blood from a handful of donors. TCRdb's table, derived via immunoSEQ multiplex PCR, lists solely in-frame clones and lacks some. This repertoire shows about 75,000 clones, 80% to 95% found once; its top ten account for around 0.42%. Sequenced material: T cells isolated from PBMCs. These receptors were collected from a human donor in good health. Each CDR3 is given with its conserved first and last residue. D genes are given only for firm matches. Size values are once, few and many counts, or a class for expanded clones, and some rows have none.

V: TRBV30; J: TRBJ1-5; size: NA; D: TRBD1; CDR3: CAWSKDRGSQPQHF; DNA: TGTGCCTGGAGTAAGGACAGGGGAAGTCAGCCCCAGCATTTT
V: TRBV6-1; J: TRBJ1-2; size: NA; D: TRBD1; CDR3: CASWDRDYGYTF; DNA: TGTGCCAGCTGGGACAGGGACTATGGCTACACCTTC
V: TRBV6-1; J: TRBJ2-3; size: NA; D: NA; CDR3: CASSEAAGNTDTQYF; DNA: TGTGCCAGCAGTGAAGCTGCGGGAAACACAGATACGCAGTATTTT
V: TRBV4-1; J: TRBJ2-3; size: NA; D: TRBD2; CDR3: CASSHFPSGSEGADTQYF; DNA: TGCGCCAGCAGCCATTTTCCTAGCGGGAGCGAGGGGGCAGATACGCAGTATTTT
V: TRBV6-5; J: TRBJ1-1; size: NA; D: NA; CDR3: CASSYSSGMNTEAFF; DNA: TGTGCCAGCAGTTATTCGTCAGGCATGAACACTGAAGCTTTCTTT
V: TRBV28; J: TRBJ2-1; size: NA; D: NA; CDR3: CASSLSTLVPHEQFF; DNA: TGTGCCAGCAGTTTGTCTACCCTAGTCCCTCATGAGCAGTTCTTC
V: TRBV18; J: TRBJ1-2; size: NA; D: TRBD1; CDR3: CASSLLGQGNYGYTF; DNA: TGTGCCAGCTCACTTCTAGGACAGGGCAACTATGGCTACACCTTC
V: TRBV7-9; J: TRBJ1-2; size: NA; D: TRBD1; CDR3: CASSIQGNYGYTF; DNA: TGTGCCAGCAGCATACAGGGGAACTATGGCTACACCTTC
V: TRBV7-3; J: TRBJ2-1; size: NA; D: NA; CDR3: CASSLSPSRNEQFF; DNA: TGTGCCAGCAGCTTAAGCCCTAGCCGGAATGAGCAGTTCTTC
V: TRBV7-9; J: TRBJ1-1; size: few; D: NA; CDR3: CASISPGQRNTEAFF; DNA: TGTGCCAGCATCTCTCCGGGACAAAGGAACACTGAAGCTTTCTTT
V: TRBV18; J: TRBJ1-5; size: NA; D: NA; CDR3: CASSPSGSNQPQHF; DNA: TGTGCCAGCTCACCGAGCGGAAGCAATCAGCCCCAGCATTTT
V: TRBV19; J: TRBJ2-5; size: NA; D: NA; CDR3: CASSPPGLTTETQYF; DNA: TGTGCCAGTAGTCCTCCGGGACTTACCACGGAGACCCAGTACTTC
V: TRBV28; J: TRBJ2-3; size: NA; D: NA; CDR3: CASRDNSAPRTDTQYF; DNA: TGTGCCAGCAGAGACAACAGTGCTCCCCGCACAGATACGCAGTATTTT
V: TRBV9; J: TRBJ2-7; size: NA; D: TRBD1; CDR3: CASSDHPKTGVEYEQYF; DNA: TGTGCCAGCAGCGACCACCCCAAGACAGGGGTGGAGTACGAGCAGTACTTC
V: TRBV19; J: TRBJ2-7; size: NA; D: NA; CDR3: CASSIDIGVYEQYF; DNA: TGTGCCAGTAGTATAGATATCGGGGTCTACGAGCAGTACTTC
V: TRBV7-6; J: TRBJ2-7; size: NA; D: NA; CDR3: CASSSGGTYEQYF; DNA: TGTGCCAGCAGCTCTGGGGGGACCTACGAGCAGTACTTC
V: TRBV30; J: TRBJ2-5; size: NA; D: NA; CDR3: CAWDDQGQPETQYF; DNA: TGTGCCTGGGACGACCAGGGGCAGCCAGAGACCCAGTACTTC
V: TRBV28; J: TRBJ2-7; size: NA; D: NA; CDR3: CASSFPLRGRGYEQYF; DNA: TGTGCCAGCAGTTTCCCCCTCAGGGGTCGAGGCTACGAGCAGTACTTC
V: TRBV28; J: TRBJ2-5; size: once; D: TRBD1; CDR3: CASGTTRTGASETQYF; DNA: TGTGCCAGCGGTACCACCCGAACAGGGGCCTCGGAGACCCAGTACTTC
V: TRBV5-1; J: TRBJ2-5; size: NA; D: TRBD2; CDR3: CASSSRLAGEETQYF; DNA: TGCGCCAGCAGCTCGAGGCTAGCGGGAGAAGAGACCCAGTACTTC
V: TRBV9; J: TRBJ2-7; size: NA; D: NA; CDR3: CASSVGRSLRGGYEQYF; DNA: TGTGCCAGCAGCGTAGGCCGATCTCTTCGAGGTGGCTACGAGCAGTACTTC
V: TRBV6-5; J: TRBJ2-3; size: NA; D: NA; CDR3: CASSYSIFTGTDTQYF; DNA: TGTGCCAGCAGTTACTCGATATTTACAGGCACAGATACGCAGTATTTT
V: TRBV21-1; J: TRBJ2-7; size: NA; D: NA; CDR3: CASSKVTSGSINEQYF; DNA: TGTGCCAGCAGCAAGGTAACTAGCGGGAGCATCAACGAGCAGTACTTC
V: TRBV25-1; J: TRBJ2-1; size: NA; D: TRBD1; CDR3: CASLVCNRGRVNEQFF; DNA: TGTGCCAGTCTTGTTTGCAACAGGGGGCGCGTGAATGAGCAGTTCTTC
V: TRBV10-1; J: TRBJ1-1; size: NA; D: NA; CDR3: CASSDSSGDAFF; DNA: TGCGCCAGCAGTGATTCATCAGGGGATGCTTTCTTT
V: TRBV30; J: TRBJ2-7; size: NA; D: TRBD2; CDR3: CAAGPGLAYSYEQYF; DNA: TGTGCCGCCGGCCCGGGACTAGCGTACTCCTACGAGCAGTACTTC
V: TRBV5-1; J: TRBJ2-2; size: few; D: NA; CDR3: CASSFTNQGTGTGELFF; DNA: TGCGCCAGCAGCTTTACAAACCAGGGGACGGGGACCGGGGAGCTGTTTTTT
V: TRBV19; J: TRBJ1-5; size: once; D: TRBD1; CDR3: CASRKTGVFSHQPQHF; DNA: TGTGCCAGTAGAAAAACAGGGGTCTTCTCCCATCAGCCCCAGCATTTT
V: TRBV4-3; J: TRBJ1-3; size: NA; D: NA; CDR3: CASSQAAIIDGNTIYF; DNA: TGCGCCAGCAGCCAAGCAGCGATAATAGATGGAAACACCATATATTTT